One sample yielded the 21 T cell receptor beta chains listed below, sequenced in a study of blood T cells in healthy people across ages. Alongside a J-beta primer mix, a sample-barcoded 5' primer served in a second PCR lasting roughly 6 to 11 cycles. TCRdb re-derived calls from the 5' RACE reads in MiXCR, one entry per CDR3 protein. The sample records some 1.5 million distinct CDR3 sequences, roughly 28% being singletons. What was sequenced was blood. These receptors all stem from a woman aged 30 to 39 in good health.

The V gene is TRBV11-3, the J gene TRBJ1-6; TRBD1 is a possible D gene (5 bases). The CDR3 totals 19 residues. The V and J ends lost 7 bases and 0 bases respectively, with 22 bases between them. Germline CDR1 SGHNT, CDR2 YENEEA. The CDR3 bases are TGTGCCAGCACGACATTGGGACTGCTCCTGAGCTCCTATAATTCACCCCTCCACTTT. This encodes CASTTLGLLLSSYNSPLHF.

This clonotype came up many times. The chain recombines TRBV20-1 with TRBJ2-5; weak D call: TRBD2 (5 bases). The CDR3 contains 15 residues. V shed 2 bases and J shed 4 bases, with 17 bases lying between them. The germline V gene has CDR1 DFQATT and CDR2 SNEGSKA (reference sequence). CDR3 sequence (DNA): TGCAGTGCTAGATGGCAGGTACGGACTCCAGAGACCCAGTACTTC. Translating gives CSARWQVRTPETQYF.

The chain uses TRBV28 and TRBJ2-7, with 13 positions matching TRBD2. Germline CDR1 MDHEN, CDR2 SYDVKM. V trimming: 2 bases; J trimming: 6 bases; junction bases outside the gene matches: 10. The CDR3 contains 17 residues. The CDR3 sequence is CASSLRTSGGPGSEQYF. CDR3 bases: TGTGCCAGCAGTTTAAGGACTAGCGGGGGACCGGGTTCCGAGCAGTACTTC.

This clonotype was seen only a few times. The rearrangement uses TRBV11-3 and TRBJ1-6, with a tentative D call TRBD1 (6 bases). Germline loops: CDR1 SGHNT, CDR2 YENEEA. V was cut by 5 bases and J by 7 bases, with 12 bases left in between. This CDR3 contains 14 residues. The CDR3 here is CASSLGGANSPLHF. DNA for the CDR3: TGTGCCAGCAGCCTAGGGGGGGCGAATTCACCCCTCCACTTT.

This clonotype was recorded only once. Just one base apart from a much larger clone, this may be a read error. CDR3 protein: CSVEASGSYEQYF. CDR3 sequence (DNA): TGCAGCGTTGAAGCTAGCGGTTCCTACGAGCAGTACTTC. The chain carries TRBV29-1 and TRBJ2-7; 7 nucleotides align to TRBD2. Germline lookup yields CDR1 SQVTM and CDR2 ANQGSEA. V lost 1 base and J lost 1; bases outside the gene matches: 1. CDR3 length: 13 residues.

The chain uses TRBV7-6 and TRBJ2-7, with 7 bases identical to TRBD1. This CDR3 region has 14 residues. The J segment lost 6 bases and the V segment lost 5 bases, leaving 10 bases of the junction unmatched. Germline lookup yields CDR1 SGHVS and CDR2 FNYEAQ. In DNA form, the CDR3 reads TGTGCCAGCAGCCAGGAAGGGGGCCGGGGCGAGCAGTACTTC. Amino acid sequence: CASSQEGGRGEQYF.

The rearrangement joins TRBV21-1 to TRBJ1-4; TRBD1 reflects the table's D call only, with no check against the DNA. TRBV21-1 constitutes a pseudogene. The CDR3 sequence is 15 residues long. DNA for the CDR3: TGTGCCAGCAGCCTAAAAGGGGAAACTAATGAAAAACTGTTTTTT. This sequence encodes CASSLKGETNEKLFF.

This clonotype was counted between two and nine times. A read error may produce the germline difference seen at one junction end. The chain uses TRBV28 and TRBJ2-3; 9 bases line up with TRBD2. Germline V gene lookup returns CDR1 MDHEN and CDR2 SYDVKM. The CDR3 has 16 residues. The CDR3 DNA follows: TGTGCCGGCAGTCCGGGGCGGGGGGGCGGCACAGATACGCAGTATTTT. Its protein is CAGSPGRGGGTDTQYF.

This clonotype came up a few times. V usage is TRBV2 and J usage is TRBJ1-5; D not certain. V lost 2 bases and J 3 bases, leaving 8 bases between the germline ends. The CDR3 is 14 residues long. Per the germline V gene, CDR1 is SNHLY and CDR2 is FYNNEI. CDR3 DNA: TGTGCCAGCAGTGAAATTCGTAACAATCAGCCCCAGCATTTT. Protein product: CASSEIRNNQPQHF.

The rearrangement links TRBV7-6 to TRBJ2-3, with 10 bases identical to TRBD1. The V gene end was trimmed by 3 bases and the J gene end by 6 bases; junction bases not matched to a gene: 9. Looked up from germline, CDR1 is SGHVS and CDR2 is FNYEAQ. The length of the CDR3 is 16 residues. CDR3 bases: TGTGCCAGCAGCTTTACCGGGACAGGGGCCGGGGATACGCAGTATTTT. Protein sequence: CASSFTGTGAGDTQYF. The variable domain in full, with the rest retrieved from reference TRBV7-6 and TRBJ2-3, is GAGVSQSPRYKVTKRGQDVALRCDPISGHVSLYWYRQALGQGPEFLTYFNYEAQQDKSGLPNDRFSAERPEGSISTLTIQRTEQRDSAMYRCASSFTGTGAGDTQYFGPGTRLTVL.

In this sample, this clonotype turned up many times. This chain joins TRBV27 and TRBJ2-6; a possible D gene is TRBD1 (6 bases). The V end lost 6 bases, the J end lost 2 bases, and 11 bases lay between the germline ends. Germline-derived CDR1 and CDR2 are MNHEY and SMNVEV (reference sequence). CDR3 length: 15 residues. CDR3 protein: CASSPGAAGANVLTF. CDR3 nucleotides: TGTGCCAGCAGCCCAGGGGCGGCTGGGGCCAACGTCCTGACTTTC.

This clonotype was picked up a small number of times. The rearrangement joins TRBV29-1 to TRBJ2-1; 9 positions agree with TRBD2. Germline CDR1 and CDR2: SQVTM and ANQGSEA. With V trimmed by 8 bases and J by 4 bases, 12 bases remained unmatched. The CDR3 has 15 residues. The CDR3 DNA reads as TGCAGCTTCGCGAGCTTCGCGGGAGGGTACAATGAGCAGTTCTTC. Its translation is CSFASFAGGYNEQFF.

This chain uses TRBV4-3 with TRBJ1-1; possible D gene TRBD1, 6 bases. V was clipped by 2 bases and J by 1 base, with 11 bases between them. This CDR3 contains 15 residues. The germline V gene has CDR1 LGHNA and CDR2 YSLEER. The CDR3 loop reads CASSQSDRQNTEAFF. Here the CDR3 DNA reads TGCGCCAGCAGCCAATCTGACAGGCAGAACACTGAAGCTTTCTTT.

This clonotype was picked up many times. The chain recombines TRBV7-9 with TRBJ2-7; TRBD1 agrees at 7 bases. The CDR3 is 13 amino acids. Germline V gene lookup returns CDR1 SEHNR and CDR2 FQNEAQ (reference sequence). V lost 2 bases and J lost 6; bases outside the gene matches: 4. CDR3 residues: CASSLRGLVEQYF. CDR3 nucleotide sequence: TGTGCCAGCAGCTTAAGGGGGCTGGTCGAGCAGTACTTC. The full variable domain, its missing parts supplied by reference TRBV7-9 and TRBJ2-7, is DTGVSQNPRHKITKRGQNVTFRCDPISEHNRLYWYRQTLGQGPEFLTYFQNEAQLEKSRLLSDRFSAERPKGSFSTLEIQRTEQGDSAMYLCASSLRGLVEQYFGPGTRLTVT.

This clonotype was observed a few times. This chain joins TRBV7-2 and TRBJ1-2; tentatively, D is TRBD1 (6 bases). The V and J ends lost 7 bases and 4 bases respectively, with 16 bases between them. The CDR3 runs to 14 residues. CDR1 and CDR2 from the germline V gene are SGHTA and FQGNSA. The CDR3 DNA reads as TGTGCCAGCACCAGTCGGGGGGCTGGCTATGGCTACACCTTC. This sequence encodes CASTSRGAGYGYTF.

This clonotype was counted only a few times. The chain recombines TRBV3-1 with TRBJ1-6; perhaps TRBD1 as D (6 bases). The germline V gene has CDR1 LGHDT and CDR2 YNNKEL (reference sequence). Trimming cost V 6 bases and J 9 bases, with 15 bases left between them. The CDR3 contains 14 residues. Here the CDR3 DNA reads TGTGCCAGCAGTCAGCAGGGGACGCGTTCACCCCTCCACTTT. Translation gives CASSQQGTRSPLHF.

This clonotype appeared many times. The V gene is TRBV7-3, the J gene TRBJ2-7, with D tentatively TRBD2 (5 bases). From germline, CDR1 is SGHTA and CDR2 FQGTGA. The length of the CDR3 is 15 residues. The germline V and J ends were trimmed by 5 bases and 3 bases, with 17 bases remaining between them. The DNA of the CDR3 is TGTGCCAGCAGCCCAACGGGGTCAAGGGACTACGAGCAGTACTTC. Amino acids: CASSPTGSRDYEQYF.

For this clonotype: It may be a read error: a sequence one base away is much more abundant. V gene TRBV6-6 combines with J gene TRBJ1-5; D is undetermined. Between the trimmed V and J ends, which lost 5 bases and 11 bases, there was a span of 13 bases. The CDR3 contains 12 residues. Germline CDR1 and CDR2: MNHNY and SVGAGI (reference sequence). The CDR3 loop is CASSSPRQSQHF. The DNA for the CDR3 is TGTGCCAGCAGTAGCCCGAGGCAGTCCCAGCATTTT.

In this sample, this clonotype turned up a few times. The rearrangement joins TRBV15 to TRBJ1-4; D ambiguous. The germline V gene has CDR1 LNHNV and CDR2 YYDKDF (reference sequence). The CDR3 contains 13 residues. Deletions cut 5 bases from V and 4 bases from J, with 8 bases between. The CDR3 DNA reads TGTGCCACCAGCGGACGGAGTAATGAAAAACTGTTTTTT. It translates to CATSGRSNEKLFF.

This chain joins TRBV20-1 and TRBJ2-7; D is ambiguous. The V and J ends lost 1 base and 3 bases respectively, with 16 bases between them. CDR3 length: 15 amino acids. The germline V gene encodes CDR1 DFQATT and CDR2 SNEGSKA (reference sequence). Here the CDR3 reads CSARGLEASDYEQYF. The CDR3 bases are TGCAGTGCTAGAGGGCTCGAAGCCTCGGACTACGAGCAGTACTTC.

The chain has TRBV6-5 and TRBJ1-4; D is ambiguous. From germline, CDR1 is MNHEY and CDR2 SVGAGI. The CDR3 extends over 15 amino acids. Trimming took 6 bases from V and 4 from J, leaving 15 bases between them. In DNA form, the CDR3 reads TGTGCCAGCAGCCGACAACCGACGCTTAATGAAAAACTGTTTTTT. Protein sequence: CASSRQPTLNEKLFF.